The text below deals with one T cell receptor beta chain. Its specificity is unknown. The data stem from a study of shared clonotypes between healthy human individuals. With 5 bases removed from V and 0 bases from J, the gap between germline ends came to 15 bases. CDR3 length: 16 residues. Germline CDR1 reads LNHNV; CDR2 reads YYDKDF (reference sequence). The authors divided CD4+ cells into CD45RA+ naive and CD45RA-negative memory subsets. Study observations and caveats: The study drew on few donors, limiting represented genetic and exposure-history diversity. Clonotype sharing among donors, it was expected, would be affected by sequencing depth.

As originally analysed: Junction-only immunoSEQ data arrived without quality scores, meaning filtering differed. Data came from immunoSEQ multiplex PCR; TCRdb stores just in-frame clones and leaves some out. V and J calls and clone size come straight from that table; D and trimming were deduced from the DNA. Of about 610,000 clones in the sample, almost 97% were seen once. This receptor was identified in a woman in her thirties in good health. Source material: naive CD4+ T cells sorted from blood. Indicated subset: CD45RA+ positively selected. The chain uses TRBV15 and TRBJ2-3; maybe TRBD2 (6 bases). The CDR3 DNA is TGTGCCACCAGCGGGTTAGCGGAGTTTAGCACAGATACGCAGTATTTT. Protein sequence: CATSGLAEFSTDTQYF.